This paragraph reports one TCR beta chain. The antigen is unknown. Unique molecular identifiers were present in the TCR beta cDNA libraries. Roughly 490,000 cDNA molecules came from about 1 to 10 million T cells. TCRdb independently ran MiXCR on the PCR reads; one entry per CDR3 protein. The sample has 820,000 or so distinct CDR3 sequences, approximately 57% seen once. The data belong to a study of post-analysis software for immune sequencing data. CDR3 length equals 12 residues. The germline V gene has CDR1 SGHRS and CDR2 YFSETQ. Overall study findings and caveats: With TRBV5-6, TRBV5-1 and TRBV20-1 included, a handful of TRBV segments were more frequent in patients than in controls.

The chain recombines TRBV5-1 with TRBJ2-4; D tentatively reads TRBD1 or TRBD2 (5 bases each). The J call may be faulty, since TRBJ2-7 better matches the DNA end. The specimen was blood. The sequence was collected from a girl between 10 and 17 years old with multiple sclerosis. The CDR3 sequence: CASSDVGREQYF. Written as DNA, the CDR3 is TGCGCCAGCAGCGACGTGGGACGCGAGCAGTACTTC.